This T cell receptor (beta chain) was obtained from a study of blood T cell repertoires in COVID-19. CDR1 and CDR2 (germline): MDHEN, SYDVKM. The CDR3 is 12 amino acids. The germline V and J ends were trimmed by 4 bases and 7 bases, with 10 bases remaining between them. Here immunoSEQ multiplex PCR was the method, and the copy in TCRdb shows in-frame clones only, minus some. The data show 300,000 to 350,000 clones, with about 90% seen just once and approximately 1% held by the top ten. No more than 2 weeks before study entry, exposed participants had met a case of COVID-19. The sample consisted of PBMCs or T cells enriched from blood (not recorded which). This clonotype was sampled from a woman under 40 who had been exposed to COVID-19. The chain is built from TRBV28 and TRBJ1-2; TRBD1 is a possible D gene (6 bases). As DNA, the CDR3 is TGTGCCAGCAGTTCACAGGGTCTTGGCTACACCTTC. As protein: CASSSQGLGYTF.